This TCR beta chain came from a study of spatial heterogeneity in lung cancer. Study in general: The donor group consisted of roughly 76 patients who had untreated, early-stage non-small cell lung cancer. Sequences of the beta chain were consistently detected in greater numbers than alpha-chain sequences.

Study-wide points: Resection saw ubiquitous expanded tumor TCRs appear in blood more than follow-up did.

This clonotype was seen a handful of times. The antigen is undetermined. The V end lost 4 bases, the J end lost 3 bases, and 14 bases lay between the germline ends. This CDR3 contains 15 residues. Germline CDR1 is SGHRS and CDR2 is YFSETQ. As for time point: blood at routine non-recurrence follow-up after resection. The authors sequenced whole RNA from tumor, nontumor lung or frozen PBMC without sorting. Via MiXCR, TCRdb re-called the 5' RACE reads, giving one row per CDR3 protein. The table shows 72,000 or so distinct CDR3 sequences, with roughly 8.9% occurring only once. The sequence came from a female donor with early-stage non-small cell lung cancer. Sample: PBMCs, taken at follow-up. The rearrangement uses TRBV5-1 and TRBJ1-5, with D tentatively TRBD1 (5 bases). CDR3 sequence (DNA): TGCGCCAGCAGCCTGGAGGGACGGTTCAATCAGCCCCAGCATTTT. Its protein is CASSLEGRFNQPQHF. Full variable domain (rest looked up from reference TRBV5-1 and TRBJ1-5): KAGVTQTPRYLIKTRGQQVTLSCSPISGHRSVSWYQQTPGQGLQFLFEYFSETQRNKGNFPGRFSGRQFSNSRSEMNVSTLELGDSALYLCASSLEGRFNQPQHFGDGTRLSIL.